These 17 T cell receptor beta chains originate from one sample sequenced in a study of vaccination and CD4 T cells after COVID-19. TCRdb redid the calling of the PCR reads with MiXCR, one entry per CDR3 protein. The table includes 20,000 to 25,000 distinct CDR3 sequences, 50% to 70% detected once. Sequences were derived from CD4+ T cells from blood, sampled before SARS-CoV-2 vaccination. These receptors all come from a human donor who had recovered from COVID-19.

The V gene is TRBV20-1, the J gene TRBJ2-2; D uncertain. The CDR3 runs to 13 residues. Germline lookup yields CDR1 DFQATT and CDR2 SNEGSKA (reference sequence). Deletions cut 6 bases from V and 6 bases from J, with 14 bases between. CDR3 bases: TGCAGTGCCAAAACCCCAAGGGCCGGGGAGCTGTTTTTT. It codes for CSAKTPRAGELFF.

The chain uses TRBV20-1 and TRBJ1-5; D ambiguous. This CDR3 has 12 residues. CDR1 and CDR2 (germline): DFQATT, SNEGSKA (reference sequence). Trimming shortened V by 1 base and J by 3 bases, and 4 bases separated the two germline ends. The CDR3 coding sequence is TGCAGTGCTAGAGCTCCCAATCAGCCCCAGCATTTT. This sequence encodes CSARAPNQPQHF.

The chain has TRBV2 and TRBJ2-4; TRBD1 might be the D (6 bases). Germline CDR1 is SNHLY and CDR2 is FYNNEI. CDR3 length: 11 amino acids. V lost 6 bases and J 8 bases, leaving 8 bases between the germline ends. CDR3 residues: CASRQGYIQYF. DNA for the CDR3: TGTGCCAGCAGACAGGGTTACATTCAGTACTTC.

The V call is TRBV28, the J call TRBJ1-3; D unclear. The V gene's germline CDR1 is MDHEN and CDR2 SYDVKM. There are 15 residues in the CDR3. V was trimmed by 7 bases and J by 0 bases, leaving 13 bases between them. CDR3 protein: CASNPARNSGNTIYF. The CDR3 bases are TGTGCCAGCAACCCGGCCCGAAACTCTGGAAACACCATATATTTT. Full variable domain (rest looked up from reference TRBV28 and TRBJ1-3): DVKVTQSSRYLVKRTGEKVFLECVQDMDHENMFWYRQDPGLGLRLIYFSYDVKMKEKGDIPEGYSVSREKKERFSLILESASTNQTSMYLCASNPARNSGNTIYFGEGSWLTVV.

This clonotype has only a few counts. The rearrangement joins TRBV15 to TRBJ1-1; 9 bases fit TRBD1. V lost 5 bases, J lost 4 bases, and 11 bases stayed unmatched. CDR3 length equals 16 residues. Germline V gives CDR1 LNHNV, CDR2 YYDKDF (reference sequence). CDR3 amino acids: CATSGLQGARGTEAFF. The DNA for the CDR3 is TGTGCCACCAGCGGACTACAGGGGGCGCGGGGCACTGAAGCTTTCTTT.

J is TRBJ1-5 and V is TRBV20-1; D perhaps matches TRBD1 (6 bases). Germline-derived CDR1 and CDR2 are DFQATT and SNEGSKA (reference sequence). Deletions cut 1 base from V and 7 bases from J, with 11 bases between. This CDR3 contains 13 residues. In DNA, the CDR3 is TGCAGTGCTAGAGGGAACAGGGAGCAGCCCCAGCATTTT. Encoded protein: CSARGNREQPQHF.

This clonotype was recorded only once. The genes are TRBV7-2 and TRBJ2-3; no clear D gene. CDR1 is SGHTA and CDR2 is FQGNSA in the germline V gene. The V gene lost 3 bases and the J gene lost 2 bases, with 6 bases spanning the gap. The CDR3 runs to 13 residues. CDR3 residues: CASSFKVTDTQYF. CDR3 DNA: TGTGCCAGCAGCTTTAAGGTCACAGATACGCAGTATTTT.

This chain links TRBV21-1 with TRBJ1-1; TRBD1 is the table's D call and was not checked against the DNA. TRBV21-1 constitutes a pseudogene. The CDR3 has 13 residues. CDR3 in amino acids: CASSNVGDAEAFF. In DNA, the CDR3 is TGTGCCAGCAGCAACGTGGGGGATGCTGAAGCTTTCTTT.

This clonotype was observed a few times. This sequence joins TRBV7-9 and TRBJ1-6, with unresolved D. CDR1 is SEHNR and CDR2 is FQNEAQ in the germline V gene (reference sequence). The CDR3 spans 15 residues. Trimming removed 1 base at V and 9 bases at J, with 13 bases between. CDR3 sequence: CASSLDGLHVSPLHF. The DNA of the CDR3 is TGTGCCAGCAGCTTAGATGGGCTCCACGTTTCACCCCTCCACTTT. Looking up the rest from reference TRBV7-9 and TRBJ1-6 gives the full variable domain: DTGVSQNPRHKITKRGQNVTFRCDPISEHNRLYWYRQTLGQGPEFLTYFQNEAQLEKSRLLSDRFSAERPKGSFSTLEIQRTEQGDSAMYLCASSLDGLHVSPLHFGNGTRLTVT.

The rearrangement links TRBV5-1 to TRBJ1-6; perhaps TRBD1 as D (5 bases). V was cut by 1 base and J by 5 bases, with 7 bases left in between. The CDR3 runs 14 residues. Germline V gives CDR1 SGHRS, CDR2 YFSETQ. The CDR3 sequence: CASSLSGNNSPLHF. As DNA, the CDR3 is TGCGCCAGCAGCTTGTCAGGGAATAATTCACCCCTCCACTTT. Complete variable domain (other parts from reference TRBV5-1 and TRBJ1-6): KAGVTQTPRYLIKTRGQQVTLSCSPISGHRSVSWYQQTPGQGLQFLFEYFSETQRNKGNFPGRFSGRQFSNSRSEMNVSTLELGDSALYLCASSLSGNNSPLHFGNGTRLTVT.

DNA of the CDR3: TGTGCCAGCAGAGTAAGGCCCGGGGTAACCTACGAGCAGTACTTC. Translated: CASRVRPGVTYEQYF. This chain links TRBV7-2 with TRBJ2-7; tentative D call: TRBD2 (5 bases). Germline V gene data show CDR1 as SGHTA and CDR2 as FQGNSA. The V and J ends lost 6 bases and 2 bases respectively, with 17 bases between them. The CDR3 extends over 15 amino acids.

The chain couples TRBV19 to TRBJ1-1, with D unresolved. This CDR3 contains 13 residues. The V end was cut by 5 bases, the J end by 1 base, with 8 bases between. CDR1 LNHDA and CDR2 SQIVND come from the germline V gene (reference sequence). CDR3 residues: CASSRERNTEAFF. CDR3 coding DNA: TGTGCCAGTAGTCGTGAGAGGAACACTGAAGCTTTCTTT.

The chain employs TRBV11-3 and TRBJ2-2, with no clear D. Germline V gives CDR1 SGHNT, CDR2 YENEEA. Trimming took 0 bases from V and 6 from J, leaving 5 bases between them. The CDR3 length is 13 residues. CDR3 residues: CASSLDGPGELFF. The CDR3 bases are TGTGCCAGCAGCTTAGATGGCCCCGGGGAGCTGTTTTTT.

V usage is TRBV20-1 and J usage is TRBJ2-3; D perhaps matches TRBD2 (5 bases). In germline, CDR1 is DFQATT, CDR2 SNEGSKA (reference sequence). CDR3 size: 13 residues. Between the trimmed V and J ends, which lost 6 bases and 1 base, there was a span of 11 bases. The CDR3 reads CSAPDSRTDTQYF. In nucleotides, the CDR3 is TGCAGTGCCCCGGACTCCCGCACAGATACGCAGTATTTT.

This clonotype was picked up a small number of times. The rearrangement links TRBV20-1 to TRBJ2-1; 8 nucleotides line up with TRBD2. V was pared by 2 bases and J by 7 bases, with 10 bases of the junction left unmatched. The CDR3 is 15 amino acids. Germline CDR1 DFQATT, CDR2 SNEGSKA (reference sequence). CDR3 region: CSARRDGGRLNEQFF. The CDR3 DNA reads TGCAGTGCTAGAAGGGATGGCGGGAGGTTGAATGAGCAGTTCTTC.

The gene calls are TRBV15 and TRBJ2-1; weak D call: TRBD2 (6 bases). The CDR3 loop spans 17 amino acids. The germline gives CDR1 LNHNV, CDR2 YYDKDF (reference sequence). V lost 6 bases and J lost 5, with 23 bases in between. CDR3 DNA: TGTGCCACCAGGGGGGGTTTCCCTAGCGCAACTCACAATGAGCAGTTCTTC. Protein product: CATRGGFPSATHNEQFF.

The chain joins TRBV6-1 to TRBJ1-6, with TRBD1 matching 8 bases. Germline-derived CDR1 and CDR2 are MNHNS and SASEGT. The trim removed 4 bases at V and 6 bases at J, leaving 5 bases unmatched. The CDR3 extends over 15 amino acids. CDR3 loop: CASSGQGRSNSPLHF. The CDR3, as DNA: TGTGCCAGCAGTGGACAGGGGCGAAGTAATTCACCCCTCCACTTT.